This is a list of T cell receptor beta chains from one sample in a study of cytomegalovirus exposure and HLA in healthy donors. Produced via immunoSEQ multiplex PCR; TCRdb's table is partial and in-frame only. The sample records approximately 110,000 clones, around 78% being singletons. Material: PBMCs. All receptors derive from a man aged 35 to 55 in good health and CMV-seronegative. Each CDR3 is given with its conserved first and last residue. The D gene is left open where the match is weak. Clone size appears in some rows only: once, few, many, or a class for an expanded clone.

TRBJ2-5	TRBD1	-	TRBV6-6	TGTGCCAGCGATAAGGGGGCGGCCTACAGGCAGACCCAGTACTTC	CASDKGAAYRQTQYF
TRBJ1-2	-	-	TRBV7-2	TGTGCCAGCAGCGAGGAGGCGAACTATGGCTACACCTTC	CASSEEANYGYTF
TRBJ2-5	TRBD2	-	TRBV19	TGTGCCAGTAGTCCCCGGACTAGCGGGGGTGAAGAGACCCAGTACTTC	CASSPRTSGGEETQYF
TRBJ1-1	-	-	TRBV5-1	TGCGCCAGCAGCGGACAGCAGAACACTGAAGCTTTCTTT	CASSGQQNTEAFF
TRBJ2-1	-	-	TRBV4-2	TGTGCCAGCAGCCAAGGTAGCGTCTCCTACAATGAGCAGTTCTTC	CASSQGSVSYNEQFF
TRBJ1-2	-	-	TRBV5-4	TGTGCCAGCAGCGCGGGCGGGGCTTCCCTGGGCGGCTACACCTTC	CASSAGGASLGGYTF
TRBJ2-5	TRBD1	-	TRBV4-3	TGCGCCAGCAGCCGGGACAGGGGGCGAGAGACCCAGTACTTC	CASSRDRGRETQYF
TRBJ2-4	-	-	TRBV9	TGTGCCAGCAGCGTAGCTGGACTAGCCAAAAACATTCAGTACTTC	CASSVAGLAKNIQYF
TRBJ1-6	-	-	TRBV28	TGTGCCAGCAGTCCGAGGCTTAATTCACCCCTCCACTTT	CASSPRLNSPLHF
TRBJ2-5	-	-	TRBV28	TGTGCCACCCGAGTCAGGACAGCCCAAGAGACCCAGTACTTC	CATRVRTAQETQYF
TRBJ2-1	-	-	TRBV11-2	TGTGCCAGCAGCTCATTCTACGGCACGAAAGGGGATGAGCAGTTCTTC	CASSSFYGTKGDEQFF
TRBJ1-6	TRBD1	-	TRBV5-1	TGCGCCAGCAGCTCCGGAGGGGGCAACTCACCCCTCCACTTT	CASSSGGGNSPLHF
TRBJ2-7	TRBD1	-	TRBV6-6	TGTGCCAGCAGTTGGGGGGGGACAGGGAAGCCCTACGAGCAGTACTTC	CASSWGGTGKPYEQYF
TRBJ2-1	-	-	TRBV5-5	TGTGCCAGCTGGCGGCCCTCCTACAATGAGCAGTTCTTC	CASWRPSYNEQFF
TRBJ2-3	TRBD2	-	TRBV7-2	TGTGCCAGCAGGACGGAACTAGCGGGGGGGACAGATACGCAGTATTTT	CASRTELAGGTDTQYF
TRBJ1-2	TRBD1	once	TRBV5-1	TGCGCCAGCAGCGCCCTACCGGGACAGCCTACTAATTTGAACTATGGCTACACCTTC	CASSALPGQPTNLNYGYTF
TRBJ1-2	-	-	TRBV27	TGTGCCAGCAGTTTGTCTCGGTCGGGGTTGGCAGGAGCCTCGTATGGCTACACCTTC	CASSLSRSGLAGASYGYTF
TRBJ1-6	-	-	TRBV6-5	TGTGCCAGCAGTCCCACGGACGGACAAAACTCACCCCTCCACTTT	CASSPTDGQNSPLHF
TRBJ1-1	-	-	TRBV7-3	TGTGCCAGCAGCTTTATCTTGGGGGCACCGAAGGGCACTGAAGCTTTCTTT	CASSFILGAPKGTEAFF
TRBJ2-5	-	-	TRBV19	TGTGCCAGTGCCTCGGACAGCGGATCGGGGGAGACCCAGTACTTC	CASASDSGSGETQYF
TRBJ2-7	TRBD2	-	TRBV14	TGTGCCAGCAGCCAAGGGCGGGGGGGTCCCTACGAGCAGTACTTC	CASSQGRGGPYEQYF
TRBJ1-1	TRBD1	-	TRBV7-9	TGTGCCAGCAGCCCTCCCCAGGGGGCTAGAGCTTTCTTT	CASSPPQGARAFF
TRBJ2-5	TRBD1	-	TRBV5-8	TGTGCCAGCAGCGAAAACAGGGGGCGGGAGACCCAGTACTTC	CASSENRGRETQYF
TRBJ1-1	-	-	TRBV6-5	TGTGCCAGCACTTATTCGGTGAACACTGAAGCTTTCTTT	CASTYSVNTEAFF
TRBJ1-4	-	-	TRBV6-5	TGTGCCAGCAGTAGACAGCCAGACAATGAAAAACTGTTTTTT	CASSRQPDNEKLFF
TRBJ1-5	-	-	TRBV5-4	TGTGCCAGCAGCTTGGCCCCAGGTAGCAATCAGCCCCAGCATTTT	CASSLAPGSNQPQHF
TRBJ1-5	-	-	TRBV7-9	TGTGCCAGCAGCTTCGGGCAGGGCATTCAGCCCCAGCATTTT	CASSFGQGIQPQHF
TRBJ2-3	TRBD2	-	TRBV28	TGTGCCAGCAGTTTATCCGGGGGGTTGGATACGCAGTATTTT	CASSLSGGLDTQYF
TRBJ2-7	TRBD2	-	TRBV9	TGTGCCAGCAGCGGGCCTTCAACGGGGGGATCCTACGAGCAGTACTTC	CASSGPSTGGSYEQYF
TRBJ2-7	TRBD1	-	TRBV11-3	TGTGCCAGCAGCTTAGAGGGACAGGCCTACGAGCAGTACTTC	CASSLEGQAYEQYF
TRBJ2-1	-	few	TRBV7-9	TGTGCCAGCAGCTTAGTCCGGGTCCCCGAGCAGTTCTTC	CASSLVRVPEQFF
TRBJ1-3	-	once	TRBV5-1	TGCGCCAGCAGCTTGTCGGGTCCTTCGTCTGGAAACACCATATATTTT	CASSLSGPSSGNTIYF
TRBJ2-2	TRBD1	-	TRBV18	TGTGCCAGCTCTCCCCCCGGGACAGGATTGAACACCGGGGAGCTGTTTTTT	CASSPPGTGLNTGELFF
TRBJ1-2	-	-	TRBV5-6	TGTGCCAGCAGTATGAGTGGGGGCCACTATGGCTACACCTTC	CASSMSGGHYGYTF
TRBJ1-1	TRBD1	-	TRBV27	TGTGCCAGCAGTTTATTCCAGGGGGAGGTGAACACTGAAGCTTTCTTT	CASSLFQGEVNTEAFF
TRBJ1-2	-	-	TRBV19	TGTGCCAGCCGCCAAGGGGGAGTCGGCTACACCTTC	CASRQGGVGYTF
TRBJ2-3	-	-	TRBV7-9	TGTGCCAGCAGCTCCCCCATGAGAGATACGCAGTATTTT	CASSSPMRDTQYF